The T cell receptor (beta chain) described here comes from a study of patients and donors after allogeneic stem cell transplantation. Only a few counts were recorded for this clonotype. MiXCR, run by TCRdb on the RT-PCR reads, gives a single entry per CDR3 protein. The table includes about 960,000 distinct CDR3 sequences, more than 15% detected once. The CDR3 extends over 14 amino acids. Germline loops: CDR1 LGHNA, CDR2 YNFKEQ. J was trimmed by 5 bases and V by 1 base; bases with no gene match: 4. The sequence was collected from a human donor who was either an allogeneic HSCT recipient or a stem cell or donor lymphocyte infusion donor (not recorded which). It is not recorded whose cells these are; they may come from a transplant donor. Sequenced input: blood, either unsorted or a sorted T cell fraction (not recorded which). The chain employs TRBV4-2 and TRBJ2-7; 8 bases line up with TRBD2. In DNA form, the CDR3 reads TGTGCCAGCAGCCAAGCGGGGGGGCCGGACGAGCAGTACTTC. Amino acid sequence: CASSQAGGPDEQYF.